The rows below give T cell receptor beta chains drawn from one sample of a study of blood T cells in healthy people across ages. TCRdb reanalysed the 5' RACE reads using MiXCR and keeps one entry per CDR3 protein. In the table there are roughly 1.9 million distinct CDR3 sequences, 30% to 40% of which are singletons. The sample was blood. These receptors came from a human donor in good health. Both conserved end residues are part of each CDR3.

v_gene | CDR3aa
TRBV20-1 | CSARDWTGNGDTQYF
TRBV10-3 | CAISDLGGSGGFYTF
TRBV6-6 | CASSPGYTQGVHEQFF
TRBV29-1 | CSAEISYEQYF
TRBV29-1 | CSVASTLETEAFF
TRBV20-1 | CSARPPGTSYEQYF
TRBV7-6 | CASSPGTRGGQYF
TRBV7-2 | CASSSRYQPQHF
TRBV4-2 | CASSQYDINNEQFF
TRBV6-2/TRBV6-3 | CASSYADYRVMGLETQYF
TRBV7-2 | CASSSRQGFYEQYF
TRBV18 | CASPPDRGTGETQYF
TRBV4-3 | CASSQGRLPTGLHYGYTF
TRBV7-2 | CASRIGGSAGELFF
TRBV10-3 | CAIRGTEGQETQYF
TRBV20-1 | CSAKLEAGWTDTQYF
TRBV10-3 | CAISEPLTGANVLTF
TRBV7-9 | CASSLVPSGREQYF
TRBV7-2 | CASSLPTRDEQFF
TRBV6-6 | CASSSEANLPYGYTF
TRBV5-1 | CASSYSSGNAGYTF
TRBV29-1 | CSVELGEKNYGYTF
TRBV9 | CASSVVAGVGNEQFF
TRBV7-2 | CASSLLRAYGYTF
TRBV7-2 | CASSSLGRARSYNEQFF
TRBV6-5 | CASSRRWSGYTF
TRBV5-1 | CANSLASGRPPYEQYF
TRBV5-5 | CASSLDTHSPLHF
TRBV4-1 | CAIAGQGFKRGYTF
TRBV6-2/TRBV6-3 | CASSYVSSGEQFF
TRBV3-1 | CASSQEYRDGGGNEQYF
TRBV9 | CASSVGQGKAFF
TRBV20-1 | CSAREGTNYGYTF
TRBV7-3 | CASSLASGAAYNEQFF
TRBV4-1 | CASSQDWEGCYGYTF
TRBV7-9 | CASSLALGSGVSSYNEQFF
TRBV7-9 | CASSLGGVSYDEQFF
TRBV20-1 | CSAPSRGGNTEAFF
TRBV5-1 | CASSPDYSSYNEQFF
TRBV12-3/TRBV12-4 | CASSSGGQHTDTQYF
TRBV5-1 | CASSLYSQDEQFF